A selection of T cell receptor beta chains follows, all from one sample in a study of OX40 agonist ivuxolimab in advanced cancers. TCRdb keeps only in-frame clones here, not all; method: immunoSEQ multiplex PCR. The sample yields tens of thousands of clones, approximately 80% seen once. The sequencing here drew on CD4+ or CD8+ T cells sorted from blood, taken in a trial of the OX40 agonist ivuxolimab. These receptor sequences come from an adult with an advanced solid tumor such as melanoma, head and neck, liver or kidney cancer. The CDR3 runs from the conserved cysteine through the conserved F or W. Fields, in order: D gene, V gene, clone size, J gene, CDR3 protein, CDR3 DNA. The D gene is left open where the match is weak. The size of a clone is reported for some rows only, either as once, few or many, or as a class for expanded clones.

D gene: TRBD1; V gene: TRBV29-1; clone size: -; J gene: TRBJ2-7; CDR3 protein: CSVYNGGQGAYEQYF; CDR3 DNA: TGCAGCGTGTATAATGGGGGACAGGGAGCCTACGAGCAGTACTTC
D gene: -; V gene: TRBV29-1; clone size: -; J gene: TRBJ2-5; CDR3 protein: CSVQRDWQGGRETQYF; CDR3 DNA: TGCAGCGTCCAAAGGGACTGGCAGGGGGGACGCGAGACCCAGTACTTC
D gene: -; V gene: TRBV19; clone size: -; J gene: TRBJ2-3; CDR3 protein: CASSIDGQPGAASTDTQYF; CDR3 DNA: TGTGCCAGTAGTATAGATGGCCAACCGGGAGCCGCTAGCACAGATACGCAGTATTTT
D gene: -; V gene: TRBV5-6; clone size: few; J gene: TRBJ2-7; CDR3 protein: CASSLEWLGQPYEQYF; CDR3 DNA: TGTGCCAGCAGCTTGGAGTGGTTGGGACAACCTTACGAGCAGTACTTC
D gene: TRBD1; V gene: TRBV6-6; clone size: -; J gene: TRBJ1-2; CDR3 protein: CASTQAGTANYGYTF; CDR3 DNA: TGTGCCAGCACACAGGCCGGGACAGCTAACTATGGCTACACCTTC
D gene: TRBD1; V gene: TRBV5-1; clone size: once; J gene: TRBJ1-2; CDR3 protein: CASSKTGGDYGYTF; CDR3 DNA: TGCGCCAGCAGCAAGACAGGGGGAGACTATGGCTACACCTTC
D gene: -; V gene: TRBV7-9; clone size: -; J gene: TRBJ2-1; CDR3 protein: CASSLTRGIYNEQFF; CDR3 DNA: TGTGCCAGCAGCTTAACGCGGGGAATCTACAATGAGCAGTTCTTC
D gene: -; V gene: TRBV27; clone size: -; J gene: TRBJ2-7; CDR3 protein: CASSLSGGNEQYF; CDR3 DNA: TGTGCCAGCAGCCTAAGTGGCGGGAACGAGCAGTACTTC
D gene: -; V gene: TRBV10-3; clone size: -; J gene: TRBJ1-2; CDR3 protein: CAISELKDTIYGYTF; CDR3 DNA: TGTGCCATCAGTGAGTTAAAAGACACAATCTATGGCTACACCTTC
D gene: -; V gene: TRBV18; clone size: -; J gene: TRBJ1-1; CDR3 protein: CASSPAQKNTEAFF; CDR3 DNA: TGTGCCAGCTCACCAGCGCAGAAGAACACTGAAGCTTTCTTT
D gene: -; V gene: TRBV30; clone size: -; J gene: TRBJ2-1; CDR3 protein: CAWTANNEQFF; CDR3 DNA: TGTGCCTGGACAGCGAACAATGAGCAGTTCTTC
D gene: TRBD2; V gene: TRBV11-2; clone size: -; J gene: TRBJ2-3; CDR3 protein: CASSFRTSRTGGTDTQYF; CDR3 DNA: TGTGCCAGCAGCTTCCGGACTAGCCGAACCGGGGGTACAGATACGCAGTATTTT
D gene: TRBD2; V gene: TRBV19; clone size: few; J gene: TRBJ2-5; CDR3 protein: CASSALGLEETQYF; CDR3 DNA: TGTGCCAGTAGTGCCCTGGGACTAGAAGAGACCCAGTACTTC
D gene: -; V gene: TRBV6-6; clone size: -; J gene: TRBJ2-3; CDR3 protein: CASSPGQRTRTQYF; CDR3 DNA: TGTGCCAGCAGTCCCGGACAACGAACCCGAACGCAGTATTTT
D gene: -; V gene: TRBV19; clone size: -; J gene: TRBJ2-2; CDR3 protein: CVSKVQTNTGELFF; CDR3 DNA: TGTGTCTCTAAGGTACAGACGAACACCGGGGAGCTGTTTTTT
D gene: TRBD2; V gene: TRBV12-5; clone size: -; J gene: TRBJ2-6; CDR3 protein: CASGLRLAGLGLRSGANVLTF; CDR3 DNA: TGTGCTAGTGGTTTACGGCTAGCGGGACTGGGGCTCCGATCTGGGGCCAACGTCCTGACTTTC
D gene: TRBD1; V gene: TRBV7-7; clone size: -; J gene: TRBJ2-5; CDR3 protein: CASSATGGGETQYF; CDR3 DNA: TGTGCCAGCAGCGCGACAGGGGGGGGAGAGACCCAGTACTTC
D gene: -; V gene: TRBV5-8; clone size: -; J gene: TRBJ2-6; CDR3 protein: CASSLETSSGANVLTF; CDR3 DNA: TGTGCCAGCAGCTTGGAAACGAGCTCTGGGGCCAACGTCCTGACTTTC
D gene: -; V gene: TRBV14; clone size: -; J gene: TRBJ2-7; CDR3 protein: CASSRLGGSLTSYEQYF; CDR3 DNA: TGTGCCAGCAGCCGCCTCGGGGGTAGCCTCACTTCTTACGAGCAGTACTTC
D gene: -; V gene: TRBV25-1; clone size: once; J gene: TRBJ2-5; CDR3 protein: CASSEWSGQETQYF; CDR3 DNA: TGTGCCAGCAGTGAATGGTCGGGACAAGAGACCCAGTACTTC
D gene: -; V gene: TRBV10-3; clone size: -; J gene: TRBJ2-3; CDR3 protein: CAIRGLGTDTQYF; CDR3 DNA: TGTGCCATCAGGGGGCTGGGCACAGATACGCAGTATTTT
D gene: -; V gene: TRBV7-8; clone size: -; J gene: TRBJ2-5; CDR3 protein: CASSHRVLETQYF; CDR3 DNA: TGTGCCAGCAGCCACAGGGTCCTAGAGACCCAGTACTTC
D gene: -; V gene: TRBV7-9; clone size: -; J gene: TRBJ1-4; CDR3 protein: CASSFGGANEKLFF; CDR3 DNA: TGTGCCAGCAGCTTCGGGGGGGCTAATGAAAAACTGTTTTTT
D gene: TRBD2; V gene: TRBV7-2; clone size: -; J gene: TRBJ2-3; CDR3 protein: CASSLLRGRAGDTQYF; CDR3 DNA: TGTGCCAGCAGCTTATTGCGCGGGAGGGCGGGAGATACGCAGTATTTT
D gene: TRBD1; V gene: TRBV6-6; clone size: -; J gene: TRBJ2-7; CDR3 protein: CASSSRRDSPSYEQYF; CDR3 DNA: TGTGCCAGCAGTTCCCGCCGGGACAGTCCGTCCTACGAGCAGTACTTC
D gene: -; V gene: TRBV19; clone size: -; J gene: TRBJ2-6; CDR3 protein: CASSTHRAGANVLTF; CDR3 DNA: TGTGCCAGTAGTACACACAGGGCTGGGGCCAACGTCCTGACTTTC
D gene: -; V gene: TRBV4-1; clone size: -; J gene: TRBJ1-5; CDR3 protein: CASSQGGFGLLSNQPQHF; CDR3 DNA: TGCGCCAGCAGCCAAGGAGGGTTCGGCCTCCTAAGCAATCAGCCCCAGCATTTT
D gene: TRBD2; V gene: TRBV4-2; clone size: -; J gene: TRBJ2-1; CDR3 protein: CASSQGQLAILAGDYNEQFF; CDR3 DNA: TGTGCCAGCAGCCAAGGGCAGCTCGCCATTCTAGCGGGAGATTACAATGAGCAGTTCTTC
D gene: TRBD2; V gene: TRBV7-8; clone size: -; J gene: TRBJ2-7; CDR3 protein: CASSPRGLAGVYEQYF; CDR3 DNA: TGTGCCAGCAGCCCCCGGGGGCTAGCGGGTGTCTACGAGCAGTACTTC
D gene: TRBD2; V gene: TRBV9; clone size: many; J gene: TRBJ2-2; CDR3 protein: CASSPPGLAGTGELFF; CDR3 DNA: TGTGCCAGCAGCCCTCCGGGACTAGCGGGTACCGGGGAGCTGTTTTTT
D gene: TRBD1; V gene: TRBV5-1; clone size: -; J gene: TRBJ2-7; CDR3 protein: CASSFGDRGNEQYF; CDR3 DNA: TGCGCCAGCAGCTTTGGGGACAGGGGAAACGAGCAGTACTTC
D gene: -; V gene: TRBV7-9; clone size: -; J gene: TRBJ2-6; CDR3 protein: CASSLTGSGANVLTF; CDR3 DNA: TGTGCCAGCAGCTTAACAGGCTCTGGGGCCAACGTCCTGACTTTC
D gene: -; V gene: TRBV5-1; clone size: -; J gene: TRBJ2-5; CDR3 protein: CASSLVTQETQYF; CDR3 DNA: TGCGCCAGCAGCTTGGTGACTCAAGAGACCCAGTACTTC
D gene: -; V gene: TRBV30; clone size: few; J gene: TRBJ2-4; CDR3 protein: CAWSGFTKNIQYF; CDR3 DNA: TGTGCCTGGAGTGGCTTTACCAAAAACATTCAGTACTTC
D gene: TRBD2; V gene: TRBV4-1; clone size: -; J gene: TRBJ2-5; CDR3 protein: CASSQDTGLAETQYF; CDR3 DNA: TGCGCCAGCAGCCAAGATACGGGACTAGCAGAGACCCAGTACTTC
D gene: -; V gene: TRBV29-1; clone size: -; J gene: TRBJ2-3; CDR3 protein: CSVGGGTGLPDTQYF; CDR3 DNA: TGCAGCGTTGGTGGGGGAACAGGTTTACCGGATACGCAGTATTTT
D gene: TRBD2; V gene: TRBV30; clone size: -; J gene: TRBJ2-1; CDR3 protein: CAWSPTSGRREQFF; CDR3 DNA: TGTGCCTGGAGCCCGACTAGCGGGAGGAGAGAGCAGTTCTTC
D gene: -; V gene: TRBV6-5; clone size: few; J gene: TRBJ2-1; CDR3 protein: CASSYYPGAEQFF; CDR3 DNA: TGTGCCAGCAGTTATTATCCGGGAGCTGAGCAGTTCTTC
D gene: -; V gene: TRBV5-4; clone size: -; J gene: TRBJ1-1; CDR3 protein: CASTLGVMNTEAFF; CDR3 DNA: TGTGCCAGCACCCTCGGAGTGATGAACACTGAAGCTTTCTTT
D gene: -; V gene: TRBV4-3; clone size: -; J gene: TRBJ2-1; CDR3 protein: CASSQVEVEYNEQFF; CDR3 DNA: TGCGCCAGCAGCCAAGTTGAGGTAGAGTACAATGAGCAGTTCTTC
D gene: -; V gene: TRBV5-8; clone size: -; J gene: TRBJ2-7; CDR3 protein: CASSQVWAGEYEQYF; CDR3 DNA: TGTGCCAGCAGCCAAGTGTGGGCAGGGGAGTACGAGCAGTACTTC
D gene: TRBD2; V gene: TRBV6-5; clone size: -; J gene: TRBJ2-7; CDR3 protein: CASSSIAGVAHEQYF; CDR3 DNA: TGTGCCAGCAGTTCCATAGCGGGAGTGGCACACGAGCAGTACTTC